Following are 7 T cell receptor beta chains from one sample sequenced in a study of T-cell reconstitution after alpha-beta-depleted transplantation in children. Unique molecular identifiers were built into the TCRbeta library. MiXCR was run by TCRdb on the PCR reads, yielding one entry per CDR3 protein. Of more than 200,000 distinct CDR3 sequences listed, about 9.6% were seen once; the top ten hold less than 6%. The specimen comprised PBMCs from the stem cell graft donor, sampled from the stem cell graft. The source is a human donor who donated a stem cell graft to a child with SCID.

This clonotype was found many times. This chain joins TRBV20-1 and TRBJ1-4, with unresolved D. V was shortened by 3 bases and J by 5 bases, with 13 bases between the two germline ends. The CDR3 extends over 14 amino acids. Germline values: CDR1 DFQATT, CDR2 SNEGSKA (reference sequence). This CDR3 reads CSARFGQVNEKLFF. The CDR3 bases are TGCAGTGCTAGGTTTGGGCAGGTCAATGAAAAACTGTTTTTT.

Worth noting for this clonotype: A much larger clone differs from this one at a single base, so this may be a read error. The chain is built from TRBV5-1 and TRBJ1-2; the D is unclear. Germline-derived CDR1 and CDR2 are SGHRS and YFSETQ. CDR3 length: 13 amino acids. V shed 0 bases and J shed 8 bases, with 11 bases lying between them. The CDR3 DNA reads TGCGCCAGCAGCTTGGATGCTCGTAACGGCTACACCTTC. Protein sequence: CASSLDARNGYTF. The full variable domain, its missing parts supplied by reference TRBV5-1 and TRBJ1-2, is KAGVTQTPRYLIKTRGQQVTLSCSPISGHRSVSWYQQTPGQGLQFLFEYFSETQRNKGNFPGRFSGRQFSNSRSEMNVSTLELGDSALYLCASSLDARNGYTFGSGTRLTVV.

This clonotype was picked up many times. CDR3 region: CASGLGLLNTGELFF. The CDR3 DNA reads TGCGCCAGCGGCCTGGGACTCCTGAACACCGGGGAGCTGTTTTTT. The V gene is TRBV5-1, the J gene TRBJ2-2, with D maybe TRBD2 (6 bases). The ends were cut back, 7 bases at V and 1 base at J, with 14 bases in the middle. CDR1 is SGHRS, CDR2 YFSETQ, per germline. The CDR3 is made up of 15 amino acids.

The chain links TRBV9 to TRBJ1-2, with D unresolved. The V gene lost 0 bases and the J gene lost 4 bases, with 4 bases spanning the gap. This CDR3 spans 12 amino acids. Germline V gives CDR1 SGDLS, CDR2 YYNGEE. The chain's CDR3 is CASSVVGYGYTF. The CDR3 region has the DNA TGTGCCAGCAGCGTAGTCGGCTATGGCTACACCTTC.

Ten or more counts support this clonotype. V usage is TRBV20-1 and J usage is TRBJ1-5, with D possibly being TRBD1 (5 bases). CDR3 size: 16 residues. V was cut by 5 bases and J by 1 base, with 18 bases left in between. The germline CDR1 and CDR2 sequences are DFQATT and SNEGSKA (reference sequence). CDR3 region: CSAEKEGGGSNQPQHF. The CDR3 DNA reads TGCAGTGCTGAAAAGGAGGGTGGGGGGAGCAATCAGCCCCAGCATTTT.

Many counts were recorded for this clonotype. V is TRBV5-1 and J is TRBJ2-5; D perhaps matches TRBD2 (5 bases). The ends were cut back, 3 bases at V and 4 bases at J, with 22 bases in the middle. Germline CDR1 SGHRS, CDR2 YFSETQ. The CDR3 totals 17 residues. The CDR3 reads CASSSQNPPGIGETQYF. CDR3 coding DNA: TGCGCCAGCAGCTCTCAAAACCCCCCGGGGATAGGAGAGACCCAGTACTTC.

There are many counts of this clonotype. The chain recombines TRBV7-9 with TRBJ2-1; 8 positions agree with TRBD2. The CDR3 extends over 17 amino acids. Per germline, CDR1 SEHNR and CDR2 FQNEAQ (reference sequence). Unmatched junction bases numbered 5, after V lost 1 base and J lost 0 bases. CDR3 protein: CASSLGRGASSYNEQFF. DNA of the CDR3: TGTGCCAGCAGCTTAGGGCGGGGGGCGAGCTCCTACAATGAGCAGTTCTTC.